Following are 22 T cell receptor beta chains from one sample sequenced in a study of blood T cell repertoires in COVID-19. Using immunoSEQ multiplex PCR, the repertoire was profiled, and TCRdb retains in-frame clones only, with some absent. This sample has some 83,000 clones, with about two thirds found just once. The source material was peripheral blood. All receptors derive from a woman older than 75 with acute or convalescent COVID-19.

As DNA, the CDR3 is TGTGCCATCAGGTCTGGACAGGGGGACACTGAAGCTTTCTTT. This codes for CAIRSGQGDTEAFF. The chain combines TRBV10-3 with TRBJ1-1, with 10 bases identical to TRBD1. The CDR3 length is 14 residues. CDR1 is ENHRY and CDR2 is SYGVKD in the germline V gene. Trimming cost V 6 bases and J 3 bases; bases outside gene matches: 4.

This chain links TRBV3-1 (or the pseudogene TRBV3-2) with TRBJ2-3; unclear D gene. Germline lookup yields CDR1 LGHDT and CDR2 YNNKEL (reference sequence). Trimming took off 4 bases at V and 4 bases at J, with 9 bases between the two ends. The length of the CDR3 is 13 residues. The DNA for the CDR3 is TGTGCCAGCAGCCCTTCTGAGGCAGATACGCAGTATTTT. Encoded protein: CASSPSEADTQYF.

This clone has only a few counts. This chain links TRBV12-3 or TRBV12-4 with TRBJ1-1; D is uncertain. The V and J ends lost 3 bases and 9 bases respectively, with 14 bases between them. The CDR3 spans 13 residues. The DNA of the CDR3 is TGTGCCAGCAGTTTCACGCGGGAATCGCAAGCTTTCTTT. The encoded protein is CASSFTRESQAFF.

This sequence joins TRBV10-3 and TRBJ1-5, with 10 bases lining up with TRBD1. CDR3 length equals 19 residues. Germline assignment: CDR1 ENHRY and CDR2 SYGVKD. V lost 2 bases and J lost 0; bases outside the gene matches: 10. CDR3: CAISETGQGRGYSNQPQHF. The CDR3 nucleotides read TGTGCCATCAGTGAGACGGGACAGGGGAGGGGGTATAGCAATCAGCCCCAGCATTTT.

The J gene is TRBJ1-1, the V gene TRBV4-2; 8 bases fit TRBD1. CDR1 is LGHNA and CDR2 is YNFKEQ in the germline V gene. The V segment lost 1 base and the J segment 3 bases; nucleotides outside the gene matches: 7. This CDR3 is built from 16 residues. The chain's CDR3 is CASSQGAGGSYTEAFF. CDR3 nucleotides: TGTGCCAGCAGCCAAGGTGCAGGGGGCAGTTACACTGAAGCTTTCTTT.

This clone has only a few counts. The genes are TRBV5-4 and TRBJ2-3, with 10 bases lining up with TRBD2. CDR1 and CDR2 from the germline V gene are SGHNT and YYREEE (reference sequence). The CDR3 totals 16 residues. With V trimmed by 4 bases and J by 2 bases, 7 bases remained unmatched. Written as DNA, the CDR3 is TGTGCCAGCAGCAGGACTAGCGGTACTTACACAGATACGCAGTATTTT. This gives the protein CASSRTSGTYTDTQYF.

This chain connects TRBV4-2 to TRBJ1-1; D possibly corresponds to TRBD1 (5 bases). V was cut by 0 bases and J by 3 bases, with 20 bases left in between. The CDR3 is made up of 18 amino acids. In germline, CDR1 is LGHNA, CDR2 YNFKEQ. The CDR3 protein is CASSQENRRGFRDTEAFF. In nucleotides, the CDR3 is TGTGCCAGCAGCCAAGAAAACAGGCGGGGATTTAGGGACACTGAAGCTTTCTTT.

CDR3 DNA: TGTGCCAGTGAATCGGGACTACAAGAGACCCAGTACTTC. Residues: CASESGLQETQYF. The V gene is TRBV6-5, the J gene TRBJ2-5, with 7 nucleotides matching TRBD2. With 9 bases clipped from V and 2 bases from J, the junction kept 6 bases outside the gene matches. The CDR3 sequence is 13 residues long. CDR1 MNHEY and CDR2 SVGAGI come from the germline V gene.

J is TRBJ2-1 and V is TRBV5-4; no clear D. The germline gives CDR1 SGHNT, CDR2 YYREEE (reference sequence). This CDR3 has 15 residues. V was shortened by 2 bases and J by 2 bases, with 11 bases between the two germline ends. The CDR3 loop is CASSLTSQAYNEQFF. CDR3 sequence (DNA): TGTGCCAGCAGCTTAACTTCTCAGGCCTACAATGAGCAGTTCTTC.

The V gene is TRBV6-5, the J gene TRBJ2-1, with D tentatively TRBD2 (6 bases). In germline, CDR1 is MNHEY, CDR2 SVGAGI. The V and J ends lost 6 bases and 3 bases respectively, with 9 bases between them. This CDR3 is 13 amino acids long. The CDR3 DNA reads TGTGCCAGCAGCCGGGACTTCTACAATGAGCAGTTCTTC. Protein product: CASSRDFYNEQFF.

This chain connects TRBV12-3 or TRBV12-4 to TRBJ2-2; unclear D gene. V was shortened by 7 bases and J by 4 bases, with 4 bases between the two germline ends. The CDR3 is made up of 11 amino acids. For the CDR3, the DNA is TGTGCCAGCACCCTCACCGGGGAGCTGTTTTTT. This translates into CASTLTGELFF.

This chain connects TRBV28 to TRBJ2-5, with D maybe TRBD1 (5 bases). Trimming took 10 bases from V and 5 from J, leaving 17 bases between them. CDR1 is MDHEN and CDR2 is SYDVKM in the germline V gene. The CDR3 sequence is 13 residues long. This CDR3 reads CATQNGPGETQYF. The DNA for the CDR3 is TGTGCCACCCAGAACGGCCCAGGGGAGACCCAGTACTTC. Filled out from reference TRBV28 and TRBJ2-5, the complete variable domain reads DVKVTQSSRYLVKRTGEKVFLECVQDMDHENMFWYRQDPGLGLRLIYFSYDVKMKEKGDIPEGYSVSREKKERFSLILESASTNQTSMYLCATQNGPGETQYFGPGTRLLVL.

This clone was counted a few times. The J gene is TRBJ2-5, the V gene TRBV25-1, with D perhaps TRBD2 (5 bases). The germline CDR1 and CDR2 sequences are MGHDK and SYGVNS. Trimming took off 7 bases at V and 5 bases at J, with 29 bases between the two ends. The CDR3 extends over 18 amino acids. Written as DNA, the CDR3 is TGTGCCAGCATACCCCCTCTTTTTTCGAGCCTGGGAGTGGAGACCCAGTACTTC. Translation gives CASIPPLFSSLGVETQYF.

Worth noting for this clone: This same CDR3 is encoded by further DNA sequences in the sample. The rearrangement joins TRBV9 to TRBJ1-6; 7 bases are a match to TRBD1. This CDR3 spans 17 amino acids. From germline, CDR1 is SGDLS and CDR2 YYNGEE. Unmatched junction bases numbered 3, after V lost 0 bases and J lost 0 bases. CDR3: CASSVGQGRSYNSPLHF. The DNA of the CDR3 is TGTGCCAGCAGCGTAGGACAGGGTCGCTCCTATAATTCACCCCTCCACTTT.

The genes are TRBV5-1 and TRBJ1-4; D remains unclear. Germline CDR1 and CDR2: SGHRS and YFSETQ. The CDR3 runs to 14 residues. V lost 0 bases and J 4 bases, leaving 7 bases between the germline ends. The CDR3 loop is CASSLVGGNEKLFF. CDR3 DNA: TGCGCCAGCAGCTTGGTAGGAGGTAATGAAAAACTGTTTTTT. The variable domain in full, completed from reference TRBV5-1 and TRBJ1-4, reads KAGVTQTPRYLIKTRGQQVTLSCSPISGHRSVSWYQQTPGQGLQFLFEYFSETQRNKGNFPGRFSGRQFSNSRSEMNVSTLELGDSALYLCASSLVGGNEKLFFGSGTQLSVL.

This rearrangement joins TRBV19 to TRBJ1-4, with 7 bases identical to TRBD1. The ends lost 5 bases at V and 4 bases at J; junction bases unmatched: 7. Looked up from germline, CDR1 is LNHDA and CDR2 is SQIVND (reference sequence). The CDR3 consists of 15 residues. The CDR3 sequence is CASSAQGWGNEKLFF. The CDR3 bases are TGTGCCAGTAGTGCACAGGGGTGGGGTAATGAAAAACTGTTTTTT.

The chain recombines TRBV5-1 with TRBJ2-7; D ambiguous. Germline CDR1 and CDR2: SGHRS and YFSETQ. CDR3 length equals 13 residues. Trimming removed 2 bases at V and 12 bases at J, with 18 bases between. In nucleotides, the CDR3 is TGCGCCAGCAGCTTTGCACTATACGGCGAAAGGTACTTC. Translating it yields CASSFALYGERYF.

The chain combines TRBV7-2 with TRBJ1-1; the match to TRBD1 covers 7 bases. Losses at the gene ends were 1 base for V and 9 bases for J; bases not matched to a gene: 5. Germline V gene lookup returns CDR1 SGHTA and CDR2 FQGNSA. The CDR3 loop spans 13 amino acids. In DNA, the CDR3 is TGTGCCAGCAGCTTAGGGGGACAGTCAAAAGCTTTCTTT. Translated, it gives CASSLGGQSKAFF.

The chain joins TRBV18 to TRBJ2-1, with TRBD2 matching over 13 bases. From germline, CDR1 is KGHSH and CDR2 LQKENI. The V gene end was trimmed by 0 bases and the J gene end by 10 bases; junction bases not matched to a gene: 0. The CDR3 consists of 14 residues. Here the CDR3 reads CASSPPGLAGEQFF. The CDR3 DNA reads as TGTGCCAGCTCACCACCGGGACTAGCGGGGGAGCAGTTCTTC.

The V call is TRBV19, the J call TRBJ1-2; possibly TRBD1 for D (6 bases). CDR1 is LNHDA, CDR2 SQIVND, per germline (reference sequence). The CDR3 is 15 residues long. Trimming cost V 2 bases and J 7 bases, with 17 bases left between them. This chain's CDR3 is CASSIPGRRGGGYTF. CDR3 bases: TGTGCCAGTAGTATACCGGGGCGCAGGGGCGGTGGCTACACCTTC. Full variable domain (missing parts from reference TRBV19 and TRBJ1-2): DGGITQSPKYLFRKEGQNVTLSCEQNLNHDAMYWYRQDPGQGLRLIYYSQIVNDFQKGDIAEGYSVSREKKESFPLTVTSAQKNPTAFYLCASSIPGRRGGGYTFGSGTRLTVV.

The gene calls are TRBV5-1 and TRBJ2-7, with a possible D match to TRBD1 (6 bases). The CDR3 sequence is 14 residues long. V lost 4 bases and J lost 3, with 14 bases in between. Germline V gives CDR1 SGHRS, CDR2 YFSETQ. The chain's CDR3 is CASSVPRDNYEQYF. The CDR3 DNA reads as TGCGCCAGCAGCGTTCCCCGGGACAACTACGAGCAGTACTTC. The whole variable domain, filled in from reference TRBV5-1 and TRBJ2-7, reads KAGVTQTPRYLIKTRGQQVTLSCSPISGHRSVSWYQQTPGQGLQFLFEYFSETQRNKGNFPGRFSGRQFSNSRSEMNVSTLELGDSALYLCASSVPRDNYEQYFGPGTRLTVT.

V usage is TRBV15 and J usage is TRBJ2-1; 13 bases align to TRBD2. Germline loops: CDR1 LNHNV, CDR2 YYDKDF (reference sequence). The V gene end was trimmed by 5 bases and the J gene end by 5 bases; junction bases not matched to a gene: 9. The CDR3 has 17 residues. The CDR3: CATSGGLAGLADNEQFF. In nucleotides, the CDR3 is TGTGCCACCAGCGGGGGACTAGCGGGGCTCGCCGACAATGAGCAGTTCTTC.